These 22 T cell receptor beta chains came from one sample sequenced in a study of blood T cell repertoires in COVID-19. The data were produced by immunoSEQ multiplex PCR, yet TCRdb's version contains in-frame clones alone and is incomplete. In the table there are hundreds of thousands of clones, 70% to 90% of which are singletons. Sequenced: PBMCs or T cells enriched from blood (not recorded which). Receptors were obtained from a woman between 35 and 50 years old with acute COVID-19.

The genes are TRBV28 and TRBJ1-1; TRBD1 matches at 7 bases. The CDR3 consists of 15 residues. J lost 2 bases, V lost 2 bases, and 5 bases had no gene match. CDR1 is MDHEN and CDR2 is SYDVKM in the germline V gene. The CDR3 nucleotides are TGTGCCAGCAGTTTAGGGGGACAGCCAAACACTGAAGCTTTCTTT. Its protein product is CASSLGGQPNTEAFF.

On this clone itself: The same CDR3 also results from other DNA sequences found in this sample. The V and J genes are TRBV7-2 and TRBJ1-4; 10 bases fit TRBD1. Trimming at V came to 5 bases and at J to 7 bases, leaving 4 bases not matched to a gene. The CDR3 has 14 amino acids. Germline CDR1 is SGHTA and CDR2 is FQGNSA. CDR3 in DNA: TGTGCCAGCAGCCGGACAGGGGGGAGTGAAAAACTGTTTTTT. It codes for CASSRTGGSEKLFF.

V and J are TRBV29-1 and TRBJ2-1; tentative D call: TRBD1 (5 bases). The CDR3 covers 12 residues. Germline V gives CDR1 SQVTM, CDR2 ANQGSEA. V lost 5 bases and J lost 4, with 9 bases in between. In nucleotides, the CDR3 is TGCAGCGTTTGGGGCCGTTACAATGAGCAGTTCTTC. This gives the protein CSVWGRYNEQFF.

The V and J genes are TRBV19 and TRBJ1-2; D unresolved. Trimming cost V 0 bases and J 9 bases, with 17 bases left between them. Looked up from germline, CDR1 is LNHDA and CDR2 is SQIVND (reference sequence). CDR3 length: 15 residues. The CDR3, as DNA: TGTGCCAGTAGTATAGAATATAACGGAGCAGCAAGCTACACCTTC. The encoded protein is CASSIEYNGAASYTF.

The rearrangement links TRBV10-3 to TRBJ1-2; a weak D match, TRBD1 (6 bases). Germline CDR1 reads ENHRY; CDR2 reads SYGVKD. The CDR3 length is 12 residues. Trimming stripped 10 bases from V and 3 bases from J, with 12 bases between. As DNA, the CDR3 is TGTGCCACCAGGGCAGGGGACTATGGCTACACCTTC. Translated: CATRAGDYGYTF.

The V call is TRBV18, the J call TRBJ2-7; 8 bases agree with TRBD2. The CDR3 consists of 16 residues. Germline values: CDR1 KGHSH, CDR2 LQKENI. The ends lost 3 bases at V and 5 bases at J; junction bases unmatched: 12. CDR3 DNA sequence: TGTGCCAGCTCACCGCCTTCCCAGCGGGAGCGGCACGAGCAGTACTTC. Its protein is CASSPPSQRERHEQYF.

The gene calls are TRBV11-3 and TRBJ1-2, with TRBD1 matching 9 bases. Germline CDR1 and CDR2: SGHNT and YENEEA. Unmatched junction bases numbered 6, after V lost 9 bases and J lost 7 bases. The CDR3 has 12 amino acids. The CDR3 here is CASGQGWGGYTF. The CDR3 nucleotides read TGTGCCAGTGGACAGGGGTGGGGTGGCTACACCTTC.

The chain links TRBV19 to TRBJ2-1, with a weak D call TRBD2 (6 bases). Deletions cut 3 bases from V and 2 bases from J, with 17 bases between. Germline V CDR1 and CDR2: LNHDA, SQIVND (reference sequence). There are 17 residues in the CDR3. CDR3 DNA: TGTGCCAGTAGTATTGTCTCGGCGGGACTCGCCTACAATGAGCAGTTCTTC. Protein product: CASSIVSAGLAYNEQFF.

With respect to this clone: A read error may account for a junction end that differs from germline. This chain connects TRBV2 to TRBJ2-1; no clear D. This CDR3 is built from 11 residues. Germline V gene sequence: CDR1 SNHLY, CDR2 FYNNEI. The CDR3 coding sequence is TGTGCCAGCAGTCCCTACGATGAGCAGTTCTTC. It codes for CASSPYDEQFF. Using reference TRBV2 and TRBJ2-1 for the parts outside the CDR3, the full variable domain is EPEVTQTPSHQVTQMGQEVILRCVPISNHLYFYWYRQILGQKVEFLVSFYNNEISEKSEIFDDQFSVERPDGSNFTLKIRSTKLEDSAMYFCASSPYDEQFFGPGTRLTVL.

A few counts support this clone. The gene calls are TRBV7-9 and TRBJ2-7; TRBD1 matches at 7 bases. The V segment lost 5 bases and the J segment 4 bases; nucleotides outside the gene matches: 2. Germline loops: CDR1 SEHNR, CDR2 FQNEAQ (reference sequence). The CDR3 sequence is 12 residues long. Here the CDR3 DNA reads TGTGCCAGCAGCATACAGGGGTACGAGCAGTACGTC. Translating it yields CASSIQGYEQYV.

The chain combines TRBV3-1 (or the pseudogene TRBV3-2) with TRBJ2-3, with 10 positions matching TRBD2. Trimming took 0 bases from V and 1 from J; bases not matched to a gene: 10. CDR3 length: 19 amino acids. Germline CDR1 is LGHDT and CDR2 is YNNKEL (reference sequence). CDR3 sequence (DNA): TGTGCCAGCAGCCAAGAAATGGGACTAGCGTCCCTTCGCACAGATACGCAGTATTTT. Translating it yields CASSQEMGLASLRTDTQYF.

The chain is built from TRBV18 and TRBJ1-5; D remains unclear. V lost 2 bases to trimming and J lost 3 bases, with 5 bases between them. The CDR3 has 13 amino acids. The germline gives CDR1 KGHSH, CDR2 LQKENI. The CDR3 protein is CASSPEPNQPQHF. CDR3 nucleotides: TGTGCCAGCTCACCAGAGCCCAATCAGCCCCAGCATTTT.

The rearrangement uses TRBV4-2 and TRBJ2-3, with D maybe TRBD2 (6 bases). V lost 0 bases and J lost 4, with 11 bases in between. From germline, CDR1 is LGHNA and CDR2 YNFKEQ. There are 15 residues in the CDR3. DNA of the CDR3: TGTGCCAGCAGCCAAGAGAGGAGGGAGTCAGATACGCAGTATTTT. It is translated as CASSQERRESDTQYF.

This clone occurred once. The chain carries TRBV24-1 and TRBJ2-7; 9 nucleotides agree with TRBD1. The germline V gene encodes CDR1 KGHDR and CDR2 SFDVKD. This CDR3 has 17 amino acids. The junction had 13 bases not matched to a gene; V was cut back by 6 bases and J by 2 bases. CDR3 sequence: CATSTLPPGQGPYEQYF. The CDR3 DNA reads TGTGCCACCAGTACCCTACCCCCGGGACAGGGCCCCTACGAGCAGTACTTC.

The chain employs TRBV7-9 and TRBJ1-2; possibly TRBD1 for D (6 bases). CDR1 and CDR2 from the germline V gene are SEHNR and FQNEAQ (reference sequence). The CDR3 consists of 14 residues. Trimming removed 0 bases at V and 7 bases at J, with 12 bases between. The CDR3 loop reads CASSLARQGTGYTF. In nucleotides, the CDR3 is TGTGCCAGCAGCTTAGCGCGGCAGGGGACTGGCTACACCTTC.

This clone was seen only once. The chain couples TRBV6-2 or TRBV6-3 to TRBJ1-5; the D gene is possibly TRBD1 (5 bases). This CDR3 has 14 residues. Germline V gives CDR1 MNHEY, CDR2 SVGEGT. Trimming stripped 2 bases from V and 6 bases from J, with 11 bases between. The CDR3 sequence: CASSYARGSQPQHF. The CDR3 DNA is TGTGCCAGCAGTTACGCGCGGGGGAGTCAGCCCCAGCATTTT.

V and J are TRBV5-4 and TRBJ1-2; 10 bases map to TRBD1. The CDR3 contains 14 residues. The V gene's germline CDR1 is SGHNT and CDR2 YYREEE (reference sequence). Trimming at V came to 4 bases and at J to 8 bases, leaving 8 bases not matched to a gene. As DNA, the CDR3 is TGTGCCAGCAGCCCACGACAGGGGGCGGACGGCTACACCTTC. Encoded protein: CASSPRQGADGYTF.

The chain couples TRBV28 to TRBJ1-6, with D perhaps matching TRBD1 (5 bases). The CDR3 has 14 amino acids. Germline V CDR1 and CDR2: MDHEN, SYDVKM. V gave up 2 bases and J gave up 10 bases, with 12 bases separating them. This CDR3 is CASSLIRAGSPLHF. CDR3 sequence (DNA): TGTGCCAGCAGTTTAATCAGGGCTGGGTCACCCCTCCACTTT.

The chain employs TRBV18 and TRBJ2-5; 9 bases line up with TRBD1. The CDR3 runs to 16 residues. J was trimmed by 2 bases and V by 3 bases; bases with no gene match: 7. Germline lookup yields CDR1 KGHSH and CDR2 LQKENI. The CDR3: CASSPQQGAPQETQYF. CDR3 nucleotide sequence: TGTGCCAGCTCACCTCAACAGGGGGCGCCGCAAGAGACCCAGTACTTC. Full variable domain (outside the CDR3, taken from reference TRBV18 and TRBJ2-5): NAGVMQNPRHLVRRRGQEARLRCSPMKGHSHVYWYRQLPEEGLKFMVYLQKENIIDESGMPKERFSAEFPKEGPSILRIQQVVRGDSAAYFCASSPQQGAPQETQYFGPGTRLLVL.

J is TRBJ2-1 and V is TRBV24-1, with 8 bases lining up with TRBD2. Germline lookup yields CDR1 KGHDR and CDR2 SFDVKD. V was pared by 4 bases and J by 6 bases, with 10 bases of the junction left unmatched. CDR3 length equals 16 residues. The CDR3: CATSDSTSGRLNEQFF. CDR3 nucleotides: TGTGCCACCAGTGACTCTACTAGCGGACGCCTCAATGAGCAGTTCTTC.

The CDR3 here is CASSLEGQQETQYF. CDR3 DNA sequence: TGCGCCAGCAGCTTGGAAGGACAGCAAGAGACCCAGTACTTC. This chain links TRBV5-1 with TRBJ2-5, with D possibly being TRBD1 (6 bases). The germline gives CDR1 SGHRS, CDR2 YFSETQ. The CDR3 covers 14 residues. With 0 bases removed from V and 2 bases from J, the gap between germline ends came to 8 bases.

The rearrangement uses TRBV5-4 and TRBJ2-3; 7 bases agree with TRBD1. Germline CDR1 and CDR2: SGHNT and YYREEE (reference sequence). The V gene end was trimmed by 5 bases and the J gene end by 0 bases; junction bases not matched to a gene: 6. The CDR3 has 15 amino acids. In nucleotides, the CDR3 is TGTGCCAGCAGACAGGGACAGTTAAGCACAGATACGCAGTATTTT. Translation gives CASRQGQLSTDTQYF.